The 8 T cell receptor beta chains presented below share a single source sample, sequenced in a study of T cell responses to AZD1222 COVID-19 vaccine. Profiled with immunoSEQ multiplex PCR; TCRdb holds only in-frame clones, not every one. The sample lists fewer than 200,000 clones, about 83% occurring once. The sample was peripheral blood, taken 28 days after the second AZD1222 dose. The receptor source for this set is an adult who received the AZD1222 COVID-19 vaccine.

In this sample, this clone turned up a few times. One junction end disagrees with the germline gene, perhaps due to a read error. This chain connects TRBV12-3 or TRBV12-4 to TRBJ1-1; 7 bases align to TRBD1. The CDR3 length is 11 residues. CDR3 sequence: CASSFNTGTAF. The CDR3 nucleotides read TGTGCCAGCAGTTTTAATACCGGGACAGCTTTT.

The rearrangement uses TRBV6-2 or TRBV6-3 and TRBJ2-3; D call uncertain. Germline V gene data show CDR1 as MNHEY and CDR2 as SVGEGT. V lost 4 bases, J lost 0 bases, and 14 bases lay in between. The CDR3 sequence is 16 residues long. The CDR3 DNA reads TGTGCCAGCAGTTCGTCGGTGCTGCCTAGCACAGATACGCAGTATTTT. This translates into CASSSSVLPSTDTQYF.

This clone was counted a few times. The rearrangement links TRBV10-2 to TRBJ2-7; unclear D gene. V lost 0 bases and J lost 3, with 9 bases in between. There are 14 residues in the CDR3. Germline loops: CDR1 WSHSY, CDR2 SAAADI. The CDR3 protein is CASSESKWDYEQYF. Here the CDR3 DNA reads TGCGCCAGCAGTGAGTCGAAATGGGACTACGAGCAGTACTTC.

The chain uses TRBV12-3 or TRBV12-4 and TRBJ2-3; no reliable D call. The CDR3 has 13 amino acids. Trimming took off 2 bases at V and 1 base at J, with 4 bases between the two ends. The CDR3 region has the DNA TGTGCCAGCAGTTTAAGTGGCACAGATACGCAGTATTTT. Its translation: CASSLSGTDTQYF.

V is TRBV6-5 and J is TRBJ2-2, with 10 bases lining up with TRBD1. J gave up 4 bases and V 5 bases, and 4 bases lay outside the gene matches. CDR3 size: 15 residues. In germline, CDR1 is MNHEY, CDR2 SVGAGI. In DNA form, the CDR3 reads TGTGCCAGCAGTAGACAGGGGGCGGTCACCGGGGAGCTGTTTTTT. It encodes CASSRQGAVTGELFF.

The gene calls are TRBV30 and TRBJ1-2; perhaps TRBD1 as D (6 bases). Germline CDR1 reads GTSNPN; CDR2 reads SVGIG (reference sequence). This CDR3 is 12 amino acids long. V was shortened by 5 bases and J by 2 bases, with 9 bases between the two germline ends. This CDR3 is CAWARGNYGYTF. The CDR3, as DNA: TGTGCCTGGGCCAGGGGAAACTATGGCTACACCTTC.

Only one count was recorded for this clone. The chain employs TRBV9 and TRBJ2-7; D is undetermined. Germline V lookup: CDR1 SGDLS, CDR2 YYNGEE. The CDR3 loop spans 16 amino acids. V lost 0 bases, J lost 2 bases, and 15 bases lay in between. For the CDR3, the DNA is TGTGCCAGCAGCGTAGGAATGGGCATTAGCCCCTACGAGCAGTACTTC. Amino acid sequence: CASSVGMGISPYEQYF.

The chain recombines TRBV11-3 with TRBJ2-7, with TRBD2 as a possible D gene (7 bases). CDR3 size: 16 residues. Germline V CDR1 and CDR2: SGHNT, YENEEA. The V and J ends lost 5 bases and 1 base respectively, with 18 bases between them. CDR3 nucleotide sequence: TGTGCCAGCAGCCCAGCGTGGGGGGGGGCATCCTACGAGCAGTACTTC. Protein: CASSPAWGGASYEQYF.